This T cell receptor (beta chain) was identified in a study of blood T cell repertoires in COVID-19. Germline V lookup: CDR1 SQVTM, CDR2 ANQGSEA. V gave up 7 bases and J gave up 5 bases; unmatched junction bases: 4. The CDR3 consists of 13 residues. Assay used: immunoSEQ multiplex PCR; TCRdb lists only in-frame clones, some missing. This table holds about 400,000 clones, around 90% found once. The chain couples TRBV29-1 to TRBJ2-3, with 12 bases that match TRBD2. Sample: PBMCs or T cells enriched from blood (not recorded which). This receptor was taken from a middle-aged woman with acute COVID-19. CDR3 amino acids: CSAGLAGIDTQYF. In nucleotides, the CDR3 is TGCAGCGCAGGACTAGCGGGGATAGATACGCAGTATTTT.